This T cell receptor (beta chain) was sequenced in a study of graft-versus-host responses after intestinal transplantation. General observations from the study: Declining HvG levels early post-transplant were linked to peak circulating GvH clone levels.

Between the trimmed V and J ends, which lost 3 bases and 3 bases, there was a span of 14 bases. CDR1 is MNHEY, CDR2 SVGAGI, per germline. The CDR3 consists of 15 residues. With respect to this clone: Its antigen is unidentified.

TCRdb's table, derived via immunoSEQ multiplex PCR, lists solely in-frame clones and lacks some. The sample records about 43,000 clones, about 95% being singletons. This rearrangement joins TRBV6-5 to TRBJ1-2; D uncertain. The receptor was isolated from a human patient who received an intestinal transplant, so some T cells may come from the graft donor. This material consisted of PBMCs, taken more than 310 days after intestinal transplant. CDR3 sequence reads: CASSYNRGSYYGYTF. The CDR3 DNA reads as TGTGCCAGCAGTTATAACAGAGGTTCTTACTATGGCTACACCTTC.